This note documents a single T cell receptor (beta chain) sequence. Its antigen is not known. Amplification of TCR beta CDR3 regions used RNA as the template. First-round RT-PCR of the TCR CDR3 relied on the HTBI primer set. A single record per CDR3 protein comes from TCRdb applying MiXCR to the multiplex PCR reads. The sample records roughly 500,000 distinct CDR3 sequences, under 60% being singletons. This entry belongs to a study of T cells in Graves' hyperthyroidism and ophthalmopathy. Study observations and caveats: Ophthalmopathy got predicted by the model a median roughly 6.1 months before its onset. Within blood appeared most thyroid clonotypes that had expanded above 0.001.

Reasons for excluding patients were uncontrolled infection, other autoimmune disease, pregnancy or lactation. This sequence was found in an adult woman with Graves' disease, either hyperthyroidism or ophthalmopathy (not recorded which). Sequencing was done on a sample of peripheral blood or thyroid tissue (not recorded which).

Here the CDR3 DNA reads TGCAGCGCCTCGGCCCCAGCTGGAAACACCATATATTTT. Its translation is CSASAPAGNTIYF. The chain uses TRBV29-1 and TRBJ1-3; the D is unclear. V gave up 7 bases and J gave up 2 bases, with 12 bases separating them. The germline gives CDR1 SQVTM, CDR2 ANQGSEA. This CDR3 has 13 amino acids.